The 27 T cell receptor beta chains given below trace back to one sample, sequenced in a study of tissue T cells after allogeneic stem cell transplantation. Some clones are missing from TCRdb's copy, which holds only in-frame ones; the method was immunoSEQ multiplex PCR. There are about 16,000 clones in the sample; roughly 72% occur only once, and roughly 0.96% lies in the top ten. Sequencing used spleen. These receptors came from a female BALB/c mouse in good health. MHC haplotype here: H2-d.

Comments on this clone: Genes here carry mouse names. The read ends 1 residue before the CDR3 terminus; that terminus is restored from the germline J gene. The rearrangement links TRBV13-1 to TRBJ2-2; D possibly matches TRBD1 or TRBD2 (5 bases each). Germline CDR1 reads NSHNY; CDR2 reads SYGAGN. Trimming left V 3 bases short and J 0 bases short, with 9 bases between. CDR3 length: 15 amino acids. Partial CDR3 DNA: TGTGCCAGCAGTGGCGGGACGGCAAACACCGGGCAGCTCTAC. It is translated as CASSGGTANTGQLY. The complete CDR3 sequence is CASSGGTANTGQLYF.

Concerning this clone itself: These gene names are mouse names. Read sequence stops 1 residue before the CDR3 end, and the germline J gene provides the missing end. The chain carries TRBV13-3 and TRBJ2-7, with 10 bases that match TRBD1. Germline-derived CDR1 and CDR2 are NNHDY and SYVADS. The CDR3 loop spans 13 amino acids. The CDR3 DNA, read in part, is TGTGGAGGACAGGGGGGAACCTCCTATGAACAGTAC. Translating it yields CGGQGGTSYEQY. The entire CDR3 protein reads CGGQGGTSYEQYF.

Comments on this clone: Mouse names are used for the genes. CDR3 protein: CASSPGTPNSDYTF. The DNA read from the CDR3 is TGTGCCAGCAGTCCCGGGACACCAAACTCCGACTACACC. The V gene is TRBV13-1, the J gene TRBJ1-2; tentative D call: TRBD1 (6 bases). The CDR3 end lies 1 residue beyond the end of the read and is filled in from the germline J gene. Germline-derived CDR1 and CDR2 are NSHNY and SYGAGN. The CDR3 runs to 14 residues. The V gene lost 4 bases and the J gene lost 0 bases, with 10 bases spanning the gap.

Points on this clone: Here the gene names and germline are mouse. The sequenced fragment ends 1 residue before the CDR3 boundary, so the rest is inferred from the germline J gene. This rearrangement joins TRBV5 to TRBJ2-2; D may be TRBD1 (5 bases). The V gene lost 0 bases and the J gene lost 2 bases, with 7 bases spanning the gap. From germline, CDR1 is LGHNA and CDR2 YNLKQL (reference sequence). The CDR3 has 15 amino acids. Here the CDR3 reads CASSQDRENTGQLYF. The CDR3 DNA, read in part, is TGTGCCAGCAGCCAAGACAGGGAGAACACCGGGCAGCTCTAC.

With respect to this clone: Gene names are the mouse ones. The read stops 1 residue short of the end of the CDR3; the missing end is completed from the germline J gene. The V gene is TRBV20, the J gene TRBJ1-3; TRBD1 agrees at 9 bases. The CDR3 covers 14 residues. With 3 bases clipped from V and 3 bases from J, the junction kept 3 bases outside the gene matches. Germline CDR1 GFQATS, CDR2 STVNSAI. CDR3 region: CGARQGALGNTLYF. The covered CDR3 bases are TGTGGTGCTAGACAGGGGGCGCTTGGAAATACGCTCTAT.

About this clone itself: All gene names here are mouse names. The CDR3 goes on 1 residue after the read ends, and that part is filled in from the germline J gene. This chain connects TRBV5 to TRBJ2-7; 7 nucleotides agree with TRBD2. The CDR3 has 12 residues. CDR1 is LGHNA and CDR2 is YNLKQL in the germline V gene (reference sequence). J gave up 5 bases and V 3 bases, and 1 base lay outside the gene matches. The CDR3 bases that were read are TGTGCCAGCAGCCACCTGGGGGATGAACAGTAC. Its protein product is CASSHLGDEQY. The whole CDR3 is CASSHLGDEQYF.

The table lists this clone with a few counts. Gene names are the mouse ones. CDR3 sequence: CASSPQGSSYEQYF. The DNA read from the CDR3 is TGTGCCAGCAGCCCCCAGGGCAGCTCCTATGAACAGTAC. The chain carries TRBV5 and TRBJ2-7; TRBD1 might be the D (5 bases). The read comes to an end 1 residue before the CDR3 does, leaving the germline J gene to fill in the end. CDR1 and CDR2 from the germline V gene are LGHNA and YNLKQL (reference sequence). The CDR3 runs to 14 residues. With 4 bases removed from V and 0 bases from J, the gap between germline ends came to 10 bases.

Regarding this clone: Any gene name here is a mouse gene name. Coverage ceases 1 residue before the CDR3 finishes, and the germline J gene fills in the end. The chain combines TRBV13-2 with TRBJ2-5; TRBD1 might be the D (6 bases). There are 12 residues in the CDR3. Trimming pared 5 bases from V and 6 bases from J, leaving 10 bases between. Germline CDR1 is NNHNN and CDR2 is SYGAGS (reference sequence). Incomplete CDR3 DNA: TGTGCCAGCGGCCCTAGGGGGGACACCCAGTAC. Its protein product is CASGPRGDTQY. In full, the CDR3 is CASGPRGDTQYF.

With regard to this clone: All gene names here are mouse names. The read finishes 1 residue shy of the CDR3 end, and the germline J gene is used to complete it. This chain joins TRBV13-1 and TRBJ2-1; 9 nucleotides match TRBD2. This CDR3 is 15 amino acids long. With 0 bases clipped from V and 5 bases from J, the junction kept 3 bases outside the gene matches. Per the germline V gene, CDR1 is NSHNY and CDR2 is SYGAGN. The chain's CDR3 is CASSDAGTGNAEQFF. Incomplete CDR3 DNA: TGTGCCAGCAGTGATGCTGGGACTGGGAATGCTGAGCAGTTC.

Comments on this clone: The gene symbols are mouse symbols. Coverage ceases 1 residue before the CDR3 finishes, and the germline J gene fills in the end. V and J are TRBV4 and TRBJ2-1, with D possibly being TRBD1 or TRBD2 (6 bases each). V dropped 5 bases and J dropped 0 bases, with 8 bases sitting between them. The CDR3 is made up of 14 amino acids. Germline V gene lookup returns CDR1 LGHDT and CDR2 YNNKQL (reference sequence). CDR3 sequence: CASSPGANYAEQFF. The sequenced CDR3 bases are TGTGCCAGCAGCCCGGGGGCTAACTATGCTGAGCAGTTC. Combining the CDR3 with reference TRBV4 and TRBJ2-1 gives the whole variable domain ETAVFQTPNYHVTQVGNEVSFNCKQTLGHDTMYWYKQDSKKLLKIMFSYNNKQLIVNETVPRRFSPQSSDKAHLNLRIKSVEPEDSAVYLCASSPGANYAEQFFGPGTRLTVL.

Concerning this clone: Mouse gene names apply. The missing CDR3 end, 1 residue past where the read stops, is filled in from the germline J gene. V usage is TRBV13-1 and J usage is TRBJ2-7; 9 bases fit TRBD2. V lost 1 base and J lost 4; bases outside the gene matches: 3. The CDR3 runs 14 residues. Germline loops: CDR1 NSHNY, CDR2 SYGAGN. The CDR3 region is CASSDRLGDYEQYF. The CDR3 bases that were read are TGTGCCAGCAGTGATCGACTGGGGGATTATGAACAGTAC.

With regard to this clone: Gene names follow the mouse nomenclature. The CDR3 extends 1 residue past the end of the read, so its final part is completed from the germline J gene. This chain uses TRBV13-2 with TRBJ2-2, with a tentative D call TRBD1 (6 bases). The germline V and J ends were trimmed by 0 bases and 4 bases, with 7 bases remaining between them. This CDR3 comprises 14 residues. Germline CDR1 and CDR2: NNHNN and SYGAGS (reference sequence). Incomplete CDR3 DNA: TGTGCCAGCGGTGATGCACAGGGCACCGGGCAGCTCTAC. Translated: CASGDAQGTGQLY. The full CDR3 reads CASGDAQGTGQLYF.

To note about this clone: The genes are named according to mouse. Read data end 1 residue before the CDR3 end; the end is taken from the germline J gene. The chain links TRBV5 to TRBJ2-3; 7 bases fit TRBD1. This CDR3 contains 15 residues. Germline lookup yields CDR1 LGHNA and CDR2 YNLKQL (reference sequence). V shed 4 bases and J 0 bases; nucleotides not matched to a gene: 4. CDR3 bases read: TGTGCCAGCAGCCTCGGGACAGCTAGTGCAGAAACGCTGTAT. Protein product: CASSLGTASAETLY. The whole CDR3 region reads CASSLGTASAETLYF.

This clone appeared a few times. All gene names here are mouse names. The CDR3 extends 1 residue past the end of the read, so its final part is completed from the germline J gene. The V call is TRBV13-1, the J call TRBJ1-2; 7 nucleotides match TRBD1. The CDR3 is 13 amino acids. Trimming took 5 bases from V and 3 from J; bases not matched to a gene: 4. Germline V gives CDR1 NSHNY, CDR2 SYGAGN. The chain's CDR3 is CASRDRRDSDYTF. CDR3 bases read: TGTGCCAGCAGGGACAGGAGGGACTCCGACTACACC.

Comment on this clone: Germline and genes here are mouse. With the read ending 1 residue before the CDR3 end, the germline J gene is used to fill in that end. The chain couples TRBV19 to TRBJ2-3; tentatively, D is TRBD1 or TRBD2 (5 bases each). Looked up from germline, CDR1 is FNHDT and CDR2 is SITEND (reference sequence). With 2 bases removed from V and 3 bases from J, the gap between germline ends came to 16 bases. The CDR3 spans 16 residues. Incomplete CDR3 DNA: TGTGCCAGCAGTATCCACGGCGGGGGTAGGGCAGAAACGCTGTAT. Translation: CASSIHGGGRAETLY. The whole CDR3 sequence reads CASSIHGGGRAETLYF. Variable domain in full (rest from reference TRBV19 and TRBJ2-3): GGIITQTPKFLIGQEGQKLTLKCQQNFNHDTMYWYRQDSGKGLRLIYYSITENDLQKGDLSEGYDASREKKSSFSLTVTSAQKNEMAVFLCASSIHGGGRAETLYFGSGTRLTVL.

Note on this clone: The gene symbols are mouse symbols. The read finishes 1 residue shy of the CDR3 end, and the germline J gene is used to complete it. This sequence joins TRBV2 and TRBJ1-4, with a tentative D call TRBD1 (6 bases). Germline assignment: CDR1 LGHNA and CDR2 YSYQKL. Trimming stripped 0 bases from V and 3 bases from J, with 11 bases between. There are 16 residues in the CDR3. CDR3 bases read: TGTGCCAGCAGCCAAGAATGGGGGGCCGCCAACGAAAGATTATTT. It specifies CASSQEWGAANERLF. The whole CDR3 is CASSQEWGAANERLFF.

Remarks on this clone: Genes here carry mouse names. The read ends 1 residue early relative to the CDR3; the germline J gene fills the gap. This chain joins TRBV19 and TRBJ2-3, with D possibly being TRBD1 (6 bases). Between the trimmed V and J ends, which lost 4 bases and 6 bases, there was a span of 9 bases. Germline CDR1 is FNHDT and CDR2 is SITEND (reference sequence). The CDR3 has 12 residues. The CDR3 bases that were read are TGTGCCAGCAGTCTCGGACAGGAAACGCTGTAT. This encodes CASSLGQETLY. The whole CDR3 sequence is CASSLGQETLYF.

This clone showed up just a few times. Any gene name here is a mouse gene name. The read comes to an end 1 residue before the CDR3 does, leaving the germline J gene to fill in the end. The rearrangement links TRBV5 to TRBJ1-3; the match to TRBD1 covers 7 bases. Losses at the gene ends were 1 base for V and 3 bases for J; bases not matched to a gene: 0. From germline, CDR1 is LGHNA and CDR2 YNLKQL (reference sequence). The CDR3 is made up of 14 amino acids. Partial CDR3 DNA: TGTGCCAGCAGCCAAGGGACAGGTGGAAATACGCTCTAT. Its protein is CASSQGTGGNTLY. The full CDR3 reads CASSQGTGGNTLYF.

Concerning this clone: Genes and germline are mouse. Sequencing ends 1 residue short of the CDR3 end; the germline J gene provides the rest. J is TRBJ1-1 and V is TRBV20; D is undetermined. The CDR3 runs 12 residues. CDR1 and CDR2 from the germline V gene are GFQATS and STVNSAI. V was trimmed by 0 bases and J by 2 bases, leaving 4 bases between them. This CDR3 is CGARDTNTEVFF. CDR3 DNA, as far as it was read: TGTGGTGCTAGGGACACCAACACAGAAGTCTTC.

In the case of this clone: The listed genes are named as in mouse. The missing CDR3 end, 1 residue past where the read stops, is filled in from the germline J gene. The V gene is TRBV29, the J gene TRBJ1-1; 7 positions agree with TRBD1. Germline loops: CDR1 MSHET, CDR2 SYDVDS. J lost 0 bases, V lost 2 bases, and 0 bases had no gene match. There are 14 residues in the CDR3. The DNA read from the CDR3 is TGTGCTAGCAGTTTAGGGACAGCAAACACAGAAGTCTTC. It is translated as CASSLGTANTEVF. The full CDR3 protein reads CASSLGTANTEVFF.

This clone has more than one count but fewer than ten. Any gene name here is a mouse gene name. From the germline J gene comes the end of the CDR3, since the read stops 1 residue before it. The chain couples TRBV29 to TRBJ1-4; 9 bases map to TRBD1. CDR3 length equals 15 residues. Germline CDR1 MSHET, CDR2 SYDVDS. V dropped 4 bases and J dropped 7; count of bases not matched to a gene: 7. The CDR3: CASSSRQGGAERLFF. CDR3 bases read: TGTGCTAGCAGTTCTCGACAGGGGGGGGCCGAAAGATTATTT.

This clone was seen a few times. Germline and genes here are mouse. Read coverage stops 1 residue before the CDR3 terminus; the germline J gene supplies the remainder. This sequence joins TRBV19 and TRBJ2-7, with 10 nucleotides matching TRBD2. This CDR3 has 15 residues. After removal of 4 bases from V and 3 bases from J, the junction contained 7 bases not matched to a gene. CDR1 and CDR2 (germline): FNHDT, SITEND (reference sequence). The CDR3 DNA, read in part, is TGTGCCAGCAGTTTCCGGGACTGGGGTTTCTATGAACAGTAC. Its translation is CASSFRDWGFYEQY. From start to end, the CDR3 is CASSFRDWGFYEQYF.

Regarding this clone: The germline and genes are mouse ones. Read sequence stops 1 residue before the CDR3 end, and the germline J gene provides the missing end. The chain has TRBV4 and TRBJ2-5; 11 nucleotides line up with TRBD2. Unmatched junction bases numbered 0, after V lost 4 bases and J lost 6 bases. The CDR3 loop spans 13 amino acids. Germline assignment: CDR1 LGHDT and CDR2 YNNKQL (reference sequence). CDR3 DNA, as far as it was read: TGTGCCAGCAGCTGGACTGGGGGGGACACCCAGTAC. Translation gives CASSWTGGDTQY. The complete CDR3 protein is CASSWTGGDTQYF.

To note about this clone: Genes and germline are mouse. CDR3 protein: CASRGTGANTGQLYF. The part of the CDR3 DNA that was read is TGTGCCAGCAGGGGGACAGGGGCGAACACCGGGCAGCTCTAC. V and J are TRBV13-1 and TRBJ2-2; 10 bases are shared with TRBD1. The CDR3 is cut off 1 residue early in the read; its end comes from the germline J gene. After removal of 5 bases from V and 2 bases from J, the junction contained 3 bases not matched to a gene. This CDR3 comprises 15 residues. Germline CDR1 is NSHNY and CDR2 is SYGAGN.

A note on this clone: Gene names and germline refer to mouse. From the germline J gene comes the end of the CDR3, since the read stops 1 residue before it. This sequence joins TRBV17 and TRBJ1-1, with D perhaps TRBD1 (5 bases). V lost 3 bases, J lost 1 base, and 6 bases lay in between. The CDR3 is 13 amino acids. Germline V lookup: CDR1 MNHDT, CDR2 YYDKIL. This CDR3 is CASSRQGNTEVFF. The DNA read from the CDR3 is TGTGCTAGCAGTAGGCAGGGAAACACAGAAGTCTTC.

Points on this clone: Genes and germline are mouse. The read ends 1 residue shy of where the CDR3 ends; the end is completed using the germline J gene. The chain combines TRBV29 with TRBJ2-4; TRBD1 matches 9 bases. V was clipped by 2 bases and J by 1 base; unmatched bases: 1. Germline V gives CDR1 MSHET, CDR2 SYDVDS. This CDR3 has 15 residues. The CDR3 sequence is CASSLGDRGQNTLYF. The part of the CDR3 DNA that was read is TGTGCTAGCAGTTTAGGGGACAGGGGTCAAAACACCTTGTAC.

In regard to this clone: Gene and germline names: mouse. The CDR3 end falls 1 residue outside the read, so it is completed with the germline J gene. This chain links TRBV19 with TRBJ2-4; no clear D. This CDR3 spans 11 amino acids. V lost 1 base, J lost 7 bases, and 4 bases lay in between. Germline CDR1 and CDR2: FNHDT and SITEND (reference sequence). The part of the CDR3 DNA that was read is TGTGCCAGCAGTATAACTGACACCTTGTAC. Encoded protein: CASSITDTLY. The complete CDR3 protein is CASSITDTLYF.